The present T cell receptor (beta chain) was sequenced within a study of T cells in Graves' hyperthyroidism and ophthalmopathy. Study-wide results and caveats: The authors' 13 V-J model separated ophthalmopathy from stable hyperthyroidism. Ophthalmopathy, which appeared later, was predicted by the model a median roughly 6.6 months before onset.

The CDR3 covers 13 residues. Germline V gene lookup returns CDR1 KGHDR and CDR2 SFDVKD. With 11 bases removed from V and 11 bases from J, the gap between germline ends came to 21 bases. Each patient was aged 18 to 65 and had newly diagnosed hyperthyroidism of under 2 months' duration. RNA transcripts were the template for amplifying TCR beta CDR3 regions. A first-round RT-PCR of the TCR CDR3 used the HTBI primer set. From the multiplex PCR reads, TCRdb called clonotypes with MiXCR, one entry per CDR3 protein. In the table there are some 600,000 distinct CDR3 sequences, around 46% of which are singletons. This clonotype appeared a few times. Its target is unknown.

The V and J genes are TRBV24-1 and TRBJ1-5; weak D call: TRBD1 (6 bases). Material: peripheral blood or thyroid tissue (not recorded which). The TCR sequence derives from a woman between 18 and 30 years old with Graves' hyperthyroidism. Written as DNA, the CDR3 is TGTGCCAGCAGGCCCACAGGGCGATCAGCCCAGCATTTT. Translation: CASRPTGRSAQHF.